This T cell receptor beta chain was sequenced in a study of T cell responses to AZD1222 COVID-19 vaccine. The study, taken as a whole, reports: Most donors were white British and more were female, and clonal diversity was possibly underestimated.

Points on this clone: Its antigen remains unidentified.

Profiled with immunoSEQ multiplex PCR; TCRdb holds only in-frame clones, not every one. This table has some 150,000 clones, 88% appearing once. This CDR3 comprises 16 residues. Trimming removed 4 bases at V and 7 bases at J, with 20 bases between. Germline V gives CDR1 SGDLS, CDR2 YYNGEE. The chain employs TRBV9 and TRBJ1-4; D gene uncertain. Sequencing used peripheral blood, obtained on day 0 of MenACWY control vaccination. This clonotype was obtained from an adult in good health. In nucleotides, the CDR3 is TGTGCCAGCAGCCCCAACCAAGTAGGAAGAGGTGAAAAACTGTTTTTT. Translation: CASSPNQVGRGEKLFF.